This TCR beta chain was sequenced during a study of T cell responses to AZD1222 COVID-19 vaccine. Study at large: Timing groups of about 4 and about 12 weeks for second doses were pooled. Study-wide results and caveats: Most donors were white British, females outnumbered males, and clonal diversity was possibly underestimated. At baseline, just a handful of AZD1222 recipients tested seropositive. Nearly half of unique spike-specific TCRs reportedly avoided B.1.351 and B.1.1.7 mutated regions.

As regards this clone: Its antigen is as yet unknown.

Some clones are missing from TCRdb's copy, which holds only in-frame ones; the method was immunoSEQ multiplex PCR. The sample lists about 97,000 clones; about 88% were seen once. Germline V gives CDR1 SGHRS, CDR2 YFSETQ. V shed 1 base and J 5 bases; nucleotides not matched to a gene: 2. CDR3 size: 13 residues. This TCR derives from an adult in good health. The chain employs TRBV5-1 and TRBJ1-2, with 7 nucleotides matching TRBD1. Sequencing was performed on peripheral blood, taken on day 0 of AZD1222 vaccination. CDR3 protein: CASSLTGEYGYTF. The CDR3 DNA sequence: TGCGCCAGCAGCTTGACAGGGGAATATGGCTACACCTTC.